A single sample gave rise to the 30 T cell receptor beta chains below, sequenced in a study of shared T cell receptors in the human thymus. Sequencing used immunoSEQ multiplex PCR; TCRdb keeps in-frame clones, though not all of them. Seen here are hundreds of thousands of clones, around nine tenths observed once, and the top ten hold 0.0095% to 0.012%. These data were also filed under a second study, of human thymus T cells.

The sequenced sample was thymocytes. The receptors were sampled from a boy under two years old with a congenital heart defect.

The chain uses TRBV6-1 and TRBJ2-7; 12 bases map to TRBD2. Germline V gene sequence: CDR1 MNHNS, CDR2 SASEGT. This CDR3 has 13 residues. J lost 7 bases, V lost 6 bases, and 4 bases had no gene match. As DNA, the CDR3 is TGTGCCAGCAGCGGGACTAGCGGGTGGGAGCAGTACTTC. This translates into CASSGTSGWEQYF.

CDR3 sequence (DNA): TGTGCCAGCAGCCTCGGTCCAGCGGGAGTCAATGAGCAGTTCTTC. Translation: CASSLGPAGVNEQFF. The chain employs TRBV7-3 and TRBJ2-1; 8 nucleotides line up with TRBD2. The V and J ends lost 5 bases and 6 bases, in that order; junction bases with no gene match: 9. The CDR3 sequence is 15 residues long. The germline V gene has CDR1 SGHTA and CDR2 FQGTGA.

This chain uses TRBV29-1 with TRBJ1-2; 9 bases match TRBD1. J gave up 5 bases and V 6 bases, and 7 bases lay outside the gene matches. The CDR3 sequence is 13 residues long. Germline V lookup: CDR1 SQVTM, CDR2 ANQGSEA. CDR3 loop: CSVETGTGYGYTF. CDR3 DNA sequence: TGCAGCGTGGAGACCGGGACAGGGTATGGCTACACCTTC.

The chain employs TRBV6-5 and TRBJ1-2; the D gene is possibly TRBD1 (5 bases). Per the germline V gene, CDR1 is MNHEY and CDR2 is SVGAGI. The ends were cut back, 6 bases at V and 0 bases at J, with 14 bases in the middle. The CDR3 is made up of 15 amino acids. Here the CDR3 reads CASSRTGRPNYGYTF. The CDR3 DNA reads as TGTGCCAGCAGCCGTACAGGCAGACCTAACTATGGCTACACCTTC.

The chain is built from TRBV10-1 and TRBJ2-4; 16 bases map to TRBD2. With V trimmed by 2 bases and J by 9 bases, 4 bases remained unmatched. CDR1 is WNHNN, CDR2 SYGVQD, per germline (reference sequence). The CDR3 covers 16 residues. This chain's CDR3 is CASSEGTSGRGSIQYF. CDR3 nucleotide sequence: TGCGCCAGCAGTGAGGGGACTAGCGGGAGGGGGAGCATTCAGTACTTC.

The chain combines TRBV28 with TRBJ2-1, with D tentatively TRBD2 (6 bases). V lost 2 bases to trimming and J lost 2 bases, with 16 bases between them. The CDR3 sequence is 17 residues long. Germline V CDR1 and CDR2: MDHEN, SYDVKM. CDR3 sequence: CASSLIKREYTYNEQFF. CDR3 DNA: TGTGCCAGCAGTTTAATAAAACGGGAGTACACCTACAATGAGCAGTTCTTC.

This clone occurred a few times. The rearrangement joins TRBV13 to TRBJ2-5; maybe TRBD2 (5 bases). The CDR3 has 16 amino acids. CDR1 is PRHDT and CDR2 is FYEKMQ in the germline V gene (reference sequence). Trimming left V 2 bases short and J 0 bases short, with 13 bases between. CDR3 in DNA: TGTGCCAGCAGCTTAAGTCGGGGTTCCAACCAAGAGACCCAGTACTTC. It translates to CASSLSRGSNQETQYF.

V is TRBV4-3 and J is TRBJ2-7, with 16 bases aligning to TRBD2. CDR3 size: 21 residues. Per germline, CDR1 LGHNA and CDR2 YSLEER. The J segment lost 3 bases and the V segment lost 5 bases, leaving 19 bases of the junction unmatched. Here the CDR3 DNA reads TGCGCCAGCAGCACTTTCCGGGACAGGTGGGGGACTAGCGGGAGGGACTACGAGCAGTACTTC. Its translation is CASSTFRDRWGTSGRDYEQYF.

This clone was recorded only once. This chain joins TRBV28 and TRBJ2-5; D may be TRBD2 (6 bases). The CDR3 has 11 amino acids. Looked up from germline, CDR1 is MDHEN and CDR2 is SYDVKM. Trimming pared 7 bases from V and 5 bases from J, leaving 8 bases between. The CDR3 DNA is TGTGCCAGCAAAAGCGGGGAGACCCAGTACTTC. This codes for CASKSGETQYF.

The chain carries TRBV5-4 and TRBJ2-5; D gene unclear. CDR1 SGHNT and CDR2 YYREEE come from the germline V gene (reference sequence). This CDR3 comprises 13 residues. The V end was cut by 2 bases, the J end by 2 bases, with 7 bases between. CDR3 residues: CASSFRLQETQYF. DNA of the CDR3: TGTGCCAGCAGCTTTCGGTTACAAGAGACCCAGTACTTC.

This rearrangement joins TRBV27 to TRBJ1-4; the D gene is possibly TRBD1 (6 bases). CDR3 size: 16 residues. In germline, CDR1 is MNHEY, CDR2 SMNVEV (reference sequence). V was cut by 2 bases and J by 3 bases, with 13 bases left in between. CDR3 region: CASSLRQGRANEKLFF. The DNA of the CDR3 is TGTGCCAGCAGTTTAAGGCAGGGGAGGGCTAATGAAAAACTGTTTTTT.

J is TRBJ1-5 and V is TRBV28; tentative D call: TRBD1 (6 bases). CDR1 and CDR2 from the germline V gene are MDHEN and SYDVKM. The CDR3 length is 14 residues. V lost 10 bases and J 0 bases, leaving 13 bases between the germline ends. CDR3 sequence: CATPPRGSNQPQHF. The CDR3 nucleotides read TGTGCCACCCCTCCCAGGGGTAGCAATCAGCCCCAGCATTTT.

The rearrangement links TRBV19 to TRBJ1-5; 7 bases are a match to TRBD1. The V gene's germline CDR1 is LNHDA and CDR2 SQIVND (reference sequence). The CDR3 covers 17 residues. Trimming at V came to 1 base and at J to 1 base, leaving 7 bases not matched to a gene. The CDR3 DNA is TGTGCCAGTAGTATAGTCCCCGACAGGGCCAGCAATCAGCCCCAGCATTTT. Its protein product is CASSIVPDRASNQPQHF. The full variable domain, rest sourced from reference TRBV19 and TRBJ1-5, is DGGITQSPKYLFRKEGQNVTLSCEQNLNHDAMYWYRQDPGQGLRLIYYSQIVNDFQKGDIAEGYSVSREKKESFPLTVTSAQKNPTAFYLCASSIVPDRASNQPQHFGDGTRLSIL.

This clone was counted once. The genes are TRBV5-1 and TRBJ2-5, with TRBD2 matching over 7 bases. The germline V gene has CDR1 SGHRS and CDR2 YFSETQ. Losses at the gene ends were 0 bases for V and 5 bases for J; bases not matched to a gene: 7. This CDR3 has 15 amino acids. DNA for the CDR3: TGCGCCAGCAGCTTGGTGAGCGGGATGGAGGAGACCCAGTACTTC. This encodes CASSLVSGMEETQYF.

The V call is TRBV11-2, the J call TRBJ1-2; 7 bases are shared with TRBD1. CDR1 is SGHAT and CDR2 is FQNNGV in the germline V gene. The CDR3 covers 15 residues. The junction had 9 bases not matched to a gene; V was cut back by 5 bases and J by 3 bases. The CDR3 DNA follows: TGTGCCAGCAGCATCTACAGGGGACCCTACTATGGCTACACCTTC. As protein: CASSIYRGPYYGYTF.

The chain uses TRBV4-3 and TRBJ2-2, with 11 bases matching TRBD1. Germline trimming cut 7 bases from V and 5 bases from J; bases unmatched to any gene: 3. The CDR3 has 14 amino acids. The V gene's germline CDR1 is LGHNA and CDR2 YSLEER. CDR3 amino acids: CASKWDRGTGELFF. As DNA, the CDR3 is TGCGCCAGCAAATGGGACAGGGGGACCGGGGAGCTGTTTTTT.

This clone was counted once. The chain carries TRBV6-1 and TRBJ2-1; 11 positions match TRBD1. V was clipped by 3 bases and J by 9 bases; unmatched bases: 16. CDR1 is MNHNS and CDR2 is SASEGT in the germline V gene. The CDR3 has 18 amino acids. Here the CDR3 reads CASSEESPGQGEVGEQFF. The CDR3 DNA follows: TGTGCCAGCAGTGAGGAATCACCGGGACAGGGGGAGGTGGGTGAGCAGTTCTTC.

The CDR3 coding sequence is TGTGCCAGCTCACCTCCTCGGTTCGCACTTCCTAGCGGGAGAGGAGAGACCCAGTACTTC. This sequence encodes CASSPPRFALPSGRGETQYF. The chain links TRBV18 to TRBJ2-5, with TRBD2 identical over 10 bases. The CDR3 extends over 20 amino acids. The germline CDR1 and CDR2 sequences are KGHSH and LQKENI. V was clipped by 3 bases and J by 4 bases; unmatched bases: 20.

The V and J genes are TRBV7-2 and TRBJ2-2, with 8 bases fitting TRBD2. V was pared by 1 base and J by 6 bases, with 7 bases of the junction left unmatched. Germline CDR1 is SGHTA and CDR2 is FQGNSA. The CDR3 loop spans 16 amino acids. The CDR3, as DNA: TGTGCCAGCAGCTTAGATACGGGAGGGTCCGCCGGGGAGCTGTTTTTT. It encodes CASSLDTGGSAGELFF.

This clone was detected once. The chain has TRBV29-1 and TRBJ2-3, with TRBD1 as a possible D gene (5 bases). Germline CDR1 and CDR2: SQVTM and ANQGSEA. The CDR3 spans 13 residues. V was cut by 7 bases and J by 5 bases, with 16 bases left in between. The CDR3 nucleotides read TGCAGCGCTCGAGGCCCTAGGGGAGATACGCAGTATTTT. Its translation is CSARGPRGDTQYF.

This clone was recorded once. V and J are TRBV28 and TRBJ1-4; TRBD1 agrees at 12 bases. After removal of 4 bases from V and 0 bases from J, the junction contained 3 bases not matched to a gene. Germline CDR1 MDHEN, CDR2 SYDVKM. The CDR3 is 17 residues long. CDR3 nucleotides: TGTGCCAGCAGTTGGGACAGGGGGCTCGCAACTAATGAAAAACTGTTTTTT. It is translated as CASSWDRGLATNEKLFF.

The chain carries TRBV18 and TRBJ2-7; TRBD1 matches 7 bases. Germline V gives CDR1 KGHSH, CDR2 LQKENI. The V and J ends lost 3 bases and 0 bases, in that order; junction bases with no gene match: 8. The CDR3 loop spans 16 amino acids. In DNA form, the CDR3 reads TGTGCCAGCTCACCTCCCGGGACAGTCCTCTCCTACGAGCAGTACTTC. It translates to CASSPPGTVLSYEQYF.

The chain joins TRBV19 to TRBJ2-7, with 9 bases lining up with TRBD2. Trimming cost V 5 bases and J 4 bases; bases outside gene matches: 9. The CDR3 runs to 15 residues. Looked up from germline, CDR1 is LNHDA and CDR2 is SQIVND (reference sequence). The CDR3 coding sequence is TGTGCCAGTAGTGCCGAGACTAGCGGCCGATACGAGCAGTACTTC. This encodes CASSAETSGRYEQYF.

Note on this clone: Germline is not matched at one junction end, which may reflect a read error. The chain has TRBV7-9 and TRBJ2-3, with TRBD2 matching 10 bases. Germline loops: CDR1 SEHNR, CDR2 FQNEAQ (reference sequence). The CDR3 consists of 16 residues. DNA for the CDR3: TGTGCCAGCAGCTTATCGGCTAGCGGGAGCAGAGATACGCAGTATTTT. Protein product: CASSLSASGSRDTQYF.

As for this clone: Other DNA sequences in the same sample also yield this CDR3. J is TRBJ2-1 and V is TRBV27; 7 nucleotides line up with TRBD2. Germline V gene data show CDR1 as MNHEY and CDR2 as SMNVEV (reference sequence). V trimming: 4 bases; J trimming: 0 bases; junction bases outside the gene matches: 0. The CDR3 is 14 amino acids. The CDR3 region has the DNA TGTGCCAGCAGTTCGGGGGGCTCCTACAATGAGCAGTTCTTC. Amino acid sequence: CASSSGGSYNEQFF.

The gene calls are TRBV6-1 and TRBJ2-3; TRBD2 matches 10 bases. After removal of 10 bases from V and 4 bases from J, the junction contained 8 bases not matched to a gene. The V gene's germline CDR1 is MNHNS and CDR2 SASEGT. The length of the CDR3 is 14 residues. The CDR3 nucleotides read TGTGCCACCTGCCTAGCGGGAGTGGCAGATACGCAGTATTTT. As protein: CATCLAGVADTQYF.

The V gene is TRBV27, the J gene TRBJ2-3; 13 bases map to TRBD2. Germline lookup yields CDR1 MNHEY and CDR2 SMNVEV (reference sequence). V trimming: 5 bases; J trimming: 6 bases; junction bases outside the gene matches: 8. The CDR3 covers 16 residues. Written as DNA, the CDR3 is TGTGCCAGCAGTCCCCGGACTAGCGGGAGAGGGGATACGCAGTATTTT. Its protein is CASSPRTSGRGDTQYF.

The chain carries TRBV5-6 and TRBJ1-2, with 11 nucleotides matching TRBD1. This CDR3 comprises 15 residues. Germline CDR1 and CDR2: SGHDT and YYEEEE. J was trimmed by 7 bases and V by 3 bases; bases with no gene match: 8. The CDR3 loop is CASSCGQGAMGGYTF. Here the CDR3 DNA reads TGTGCCAGCAGCTGTGGACAGGGGGCAATGGGTGGCTACACCTTC.

The chain has TRBV11-3 and TRBJ2-7; 7 bases match TRBD2. The CDR3 sequence is 13 residues long. Germline CDR1 and CDR2: SGHNT and YENEEA. V lost 5 bases and J lost 1; bases outside the gene matches: 2. CDR3 loop: CASSRSGSYEQYF. Written as DNA, the CDR3 is TGTGCCAGCAGCCGTAGCGGGTCCTACGAGCAGTACTTC.

This clone was found once. The chain joins TRBV19 to TRBJ2-7, with D possibly TRBD1 on 5 matching bases. The V gene lost 5 bases and the J gene lost 3 bases, with 17 bases spanning the gap. The CDR3 consists of 15 residues. Germline values: CDR1 LNHDA, CDR2 SQIVND (reference sequence). The DNA of the CDR3 is TGTGCCAGTAGTTTCAGGCGGCAGGGCATCTACGAGCAGTACTTC. Residues: CASSFRRQGIYEQYF.